The 27 T cell receptor beta chains in this list originate from one sample, sequenced in a study of blood T cell repertoires in COVID-19. Data came from immunoSEQ multiplex PCR; TCRdb stores just in-frame clones and leaves some out. The table includes roughly 120,000 clones, around 86% detected once. Sequenced input: peripheral blood. The source is an older man with acute or convalescent COVID-19.

CDR3 amino acids: CASSVGTGVYGYTF. CDR3 nucleotide sequence: TGTGCCAGCAGCGTAGGTACGGGAGTCTATGGCTACACCTTC. The chain links TRBV9 to TRBJ1-2; D remains ambiguous. The germline CDR1 and CDR2 sequences are SGDLS and YYNGEE. The CDR3 totals 14 residues. Trimming stripped 0 bases from V and 4 bases from J, with 10 bases between.

The chain links TRBV6-5 to TRBJ2-7, with D hard to call. Germline V lookup: CDR1 MNHEY, CDR2 SVGAGI. Trimming removed 5 bases from V and 5 bases from J, with 10 bases in between. The CDR3 spans 12 residues. The CDR3 loop reads CASSRGWDEQYF. Here the CDR3 DNA reads TGTGCCAGCAGTCGAGGATGGGACGAGCAGTACTTC.

The V gene is TRBV19, the J gene TRBJ2-3; the D gene is possibly TRBD1 (6 bases). Trimming took 10 bases from V and 3 from J, leaving 11 bases between them. Germline CDR1 LNHDA, CDR2 SQIVND (reference sequence). CDR3 length: 12 amino acids. DNA of the CDR3: TGTGCCACAGCGACAGGAACAGATACGCAGTATTTT. Residues: CATATGTDTQYF.

The gene calls are TRBV29-1 and TRBJ2-1, with 8 nucleotides matching TRBD1. The CDR3 is 14 amino acids. The germline CDR1 and CDR2 sequences are SQVTM and ANQGSEA. J was trimmed by 6 bases and V by 5 bases; bases with no gene match: 9. CDR3 residues: CSVQVDRAFNEQFF. The CDR3 bases are TGCAGCGTTCAAGTGGACAGGGCGTTCAATGAGCAGTTCTTC.

The chain uses TRBV18 and TRBJ2-6; 8 nucleotides align to TRBD1. Germline CDR1 reads KGHSH; CDR2 reads LQKENI. CDR3 length: 16 amino acids. J gave up 1 base and V 6 bases, and 5 bases lay outside the gene matches. CDR3 bases: TGTGCCAGCTCCCCCCAGGGGGCATCTGGGGCCAACGTCCTGACTTTC. This codes for CASSPQGASGANVLTF.

The V gene is TRBV19, the J gene TRBJ1-5; D is possibly TRBD1 (5 bases). The germline V and J ends were trimmed by 4 bases and 0 bases, with 7 bases remaining between them. In germline, CDR1 is LNHDA, CDR2 SQIVND (reference sequence). This CDR3 spans 14 amino acids. In DNA form, the CDR3 reads TGTGCCAGTAGTAGACAGTCTAGCAATCAGCCCCAGCATTTT. Its translation: CASSRQSSNQPQHF.

The rearrangement uses TRBV24-1 and TRBJ2-6; 7 bases are shared with TRBD1. J lost 4 bases, V lost 12 bases, and 17 bases had no gene match. This CDR3 is 17 amino acids long. CDR1 is KGHDR, CDR2 SFDVKD, per germline. For the CDR3, the DNA is TGTGCCCCATTCCCGGACAGGTCTGGATCCGGGGCCAACGTCCTGACTTTC. This translates into CAPFPDRSGSGANVLTF.

This clone was observed a single time. The chain combines TRBV5-1 with TRBJ1-5, with TRBD1 identical over 9 bases. Germline assignment: CDR1 SGHRS and CDR2 YFSETQ. Germline trimming cut 1 base from V and 7 bases from J; bases unmatched to any gene: 12. The CDR3 is made up of 17 amino acids. In DNA, the CDR3 is TGCGCCAGCAGCTTGATCCCCGGGACAGGGAATGGACAGCCCCAGCATTTT. Its protein is CASSLIPGTGNGQPQHF. Complete variable domain (other parts from reference TRBV5-1 and TRBJ1-5): KAGVTQTPRYLIKTRGQQVTLSCSPISGHRSVSWYQQTPGQGLQFLFEYFSETQRNKGNFPGRFSGRQFSNSRSEMNVSTLELGDSALYLCASSLIPGTGNGQPQHFGDGTRLSIL.

This clone turned up a few times. This chain connects TRBV29-1 to TRBJ1-1; weak D call: TRBD1 (6 bases). V was pared by 7 bases and J by 0 bases, with 12 bases between. The CDR3 extends over 13 amino acids. Looked up from germline, CDR1 is SQVTM and CDR2 is ANQGSEA. CDR3 nucleotide sequence: TGCAGCGCTCGGGACAACCTGAACACTGAAGCTTTCTTT. It specifies CSARDNLNTEAFF.

The gene calls are TRBV2 and TRBJ2-3, with 10 bases that match TRBD2. Germline CDR1 and CDR2: SNHLY and FYNNEI. The CDR3 contains 14 residues. The junction had 12 bases not matched to a gene; V was cut back by 11 bases and J by 7 bases. The CDR3 nucleotides read TGTGCCGGCCAACTAGCGGGGTTTGGAAATACGCAGTATTTT. Its translation is CAGQLAGFGNTQYF.

The chain is built from TRBV28 and TRBJ1-4; no clear D gene. This CDR3 has 15 amino acids. Per the germline V gene, CDR1 is MDHEN and CDR2 is SYDVKM. Deletions cut 3 bases from V and 8 bases from J, with 16 bases between. In nucleotides, the CDR3 is TGTGCCAGCAGTTTGGGCCCGGCTGAAATCGAAAAACTGTTTTTT. It specifies CASSLGPAEIEKLFF.

As for this clone: A much larger clone differs by one base, so this may be a read error. This sample includes further DNA sequences coding for the same CDR3. The V gene is TRBV7-9, the J gene TRBJ2-7, with a weak D call TRBD1 (5 bases). The CDR3 has 14 residues. Germline V gene lookup returns CDR1 SEHNR and CDR2 FQNEAQ (reference sequence). The ends were cut back, 2 bases at V and 0 bases at J, with 8 bases in the middle. The CDR3 DNA reads as TGTGCCAGCAGCTTATGGGGCAGCTCCTACGAGCAGTACTTC. It codes for CASSLWGSSYEQYF.

The genes are TRBV28 and TRBJ1-2; 10 bases are shared with TRBD1. The CDR3 runs 14 residues. Germline V gene lookup returns CDR1 MDHEN and CDR2 SYDVKM. Unmatched junction bases numbered 5, after V lost 2 bases and J lost 8 bases. The CDR3 loop reads CASSLETGGRGYTF. DNA for the CDR3: TGTGCCAGCAGTTTAGAGACAGGGGGCAGGGGCTACACCTTC.

The gene calls are TRBV30 and TRBJ1-2, with D uncertain. Between the trimmed V and J ends, which lost 2 bases and 11 bases, there was a span of 12 bases. CDR1 is GTSNPN, CDR2 SVGIG, per germline (reference sequence). This CDR3 spans 11 amino acids. The CDR3 here is CAWSRRGSYTF. In DNA form, the CDR3 reads TGTGCCTGGAGTCGACGGGGAAGTTACACCTTC. The whole variable domain, remainder taken from reference TRBV30 and TRBJ1-2, is SQTIHQWPATLVQPVGSPLSLECTVEGTSNPNLYWYRQAAGRGLQLLFYSVGIGQISSEVPQNLSASRPQDRQFILSSKKLLLSDSGFYLCAWSRRGSYTFGSGTRLTVV.

V is TRBV5-8 and J is TRBJ2-1; TRBD2 matches 7 bases. The CDR3 sequence is 16 residues long. V lost 4 bases, J lost 2 bases, and 9 bases stayed unmatched. The germline V gene has CDR1 SGHTS and CDR2 YDEGEE. CDR3: CASSPGGLATYNEQFF. In DNA, the CDR3 is TGTGCCAGCAGCCCGGGGGGTTTAGCAACCTACAATGAGCAGTTCTTC.

The chain links TRBV5-8 to TRBJ1-5, with 7 bases fitting TRBD1. The CDR3 contains 16 residues. Trimming removed 0 bases from V and 2 bases from J; junction bases left unmatched: 5. Looked up from germline, CDR1 is SGHTS and CDR2 is YDEGEE. CDR3 residues: CASSLVRGTGNQPQHF. CDR3 coding DNA: TGTGCCAGCAGCTTGGTCAGGGGGACTGGCAATCAGCCCCAGCATTTT. Full variable domain (rest looked up from reference TRBV5-8 and TRBJ1-5): EAGVTQSPTHLIKTRGQQATLRCSPISGHTSVYWYQQALGLGLQFLLWYDEGEERNRGNFPPRFSGRQFPNYSSELNVNALELEDSALYLCASSLVRGTGNQPQHFGDGTRLSIL.

The J gene is TRBJ1-2, the V gene TRBV12-3 or TRBV12-4, with 8 bases that match TRBD1. With V trimmed by 6 bases and J by 8 bases, 5 bases remained unmatched. The CDR3 is 12 residues long. The CDR3 loop reads CASRSDREGYTF. CDR3 sequence (DNA): TGTGCCAGCAGGTCGGACAGGGAAGGCTACACCTTC.

CDR3: CASSVASGTYEQYF. The CDR3 DNA sequence: TGTGCCAGCAGCGTAGCTTCGGGAACCTACGAGCAGTACTTC. This rearrangement joins TRBV9 to TRBJ2-7; possible D gene TRBD2, 5 bases. In germline, CDR1 is SGDLS, CDR2 YYNGEE. V was pared by 0 bases and J by 2 bases, with 9 bases between. CDR3 length: 14 amino acids.

The rearrangement joins TRBV3-1 (or the pseudogene TRBV3-2) to TRBJ1-1; D is unclear. Trimming left V 2 bases short and J 11 bases short, with 15 bases between. CDR1 is LGHDT and CDR2 is YNNKEL in the germline V gene (reference sequence). The CDR3 has 13 amino acids. The CDR3 bases are TGTGCCAGCAGCCAAAGGACTGAAAGCGGGGCTTTCTTT. It yields the protein CASSQRTESGAFF.

V usage is TRBV2 and J usage is TRBJ1-4; TRBD1 might be the D (5 bases). CDR1 is SNHLY, CDR2 FYNNEI, per germline. V lost 6 bases to trimming and J lost 7 bases, with 24 bases between them. This CDR3 has 17 residues. The CDR3 DNA is TGTGCCAGCAGGAACAGCCCGGGCAGGGATGTAACTGAAAAACTGTTTTTT. Translating it yields CASRNSPGRDVTEKLFF.

The V gene is TRBV27, the J gene TRBJ1-2, with 7 bases aligning to TRBD1. The CDR3 has 13 residues. V was pared by 9 bases and J by 7 bases, with 11 bases of the junction left unmatched. Germline assignment: CDR1 MNHEY and CDR2 SMNVEV (reference sequence). CDR3 region: CASRQGWESGYTF. CDR3 coding DNA: TGTGCCAGTCGACAGGGATGGGAGTCTGGCTACACCTTC.

This chain connects TRBV6-1 to TRBJ2-7; TRBD1 aligns across 9 bases. This CDR3 has 14 amino acids. The J segment lost 2 bases and the V segment lost 5 bases, leaving 4 bases of the junction unmatched. CDR1 is MNHNS and CDR2 is SASEGT in the germline V gene. The CDR3 spells CASSYGTGTYEQYF. Here the CDR3 DNA reads TGTGCCAGCAGTTATGGGACAGGGACCTACGAGCAGTACTTC.

This rearrangement joins TRBV19 to TRBJ2-2, with 7 bases aligning to TRBD2. This CDR3 region has 15 residues. The germline gives CDR1 LNHDA, CDR2 SQIVND (reference sequence). With V trimmed by 6 bases and J by 1 base, 5 bases remained unmatched. The CDR3, as DNA: TGTGCCAGTAGGATGCGGGGGTGGAACACCGGGGAGCTGTTTTTT. As protein: CASRMRGWNTGELFF.

J is TRBJ2-7 and V is TRBV7-2; 8 bases are a match to TRBD1. J was trimmed by 6 bases and V by 7 bases; bases with no gene match: 8. The length of the CDR3 is 13 residues. CDR1 and CDR2 (germline): SGHTA, FQGNSA. CDR3 residues: CASTGQGVGEQYF. CDR3 in DNA: TGTGCCAGCACCGGACAGGGTGTCGGCGAGCAGTACTTC.

The chain employs TRBV3-1 (or the pseudogene TRBV3-2) and TRBJ2-7; TRBD2 matches at 7 bases. The germline gives CDR1 LGHDT, CDR2 YNNKEL (reference sequence). The CDR3 covers 13 residues. Unmatched junction bases numbered 6, after V lost 3 bases and J lost 7 bases. CDR3 in amino acids: CASSQSRGLEQYF. CDR3 coding DNA: TGTGCCAGCAGCCAGTCGCGGGGGTTAGAGCAGTACTTC.

This clone appeared once. This chain connects TRBV29-1 to TRBJ1-1; no reliable D call. The CDR3 covers 12 residues. Trimming took off 2 bases at V and 6 bases at J, with 10 bases between the two ends. Germline V gene lookup returns CDR1 SQVTM and CDR2 ANQGSEA. The chain's CDR3 is CSVEIGRAEAFF. CDR3 DNA sequence: TGCAGCGTTGAAATAGGCCGGGCTGAAGCTTTCTTT. The whole variable domain, remainder taken from reference TRBV29-1 and TRBJ1-1, is SAVISQKPSRDICQRGTSLTIQCQVDSQVTMMFWYRQQPGQSLTLIATANQGSEATYESGFVIDKFPISRPNLTFSTLTVSNMSPEDSSIYLCSVEIGRAEAFFGQGTRLTVV.

V gene TRBV2 combines with J gene TRBJ2-1, with a weak D call TRBD2 (6 bases). With 6 bases removed from V and 0 bases from J, the gap between germline ends came to 9 bases. The CDR3 sequence is 14 residues long. Germline V lookup: CDR1 SNHLY, CDR2 FYNNEI. The CDR3 DNA is TGTGCCAGCAGGGCGGGACTCTCCTACAATGAGCAGTTCTTC. Protein: CASRAGLSYNEQFF.